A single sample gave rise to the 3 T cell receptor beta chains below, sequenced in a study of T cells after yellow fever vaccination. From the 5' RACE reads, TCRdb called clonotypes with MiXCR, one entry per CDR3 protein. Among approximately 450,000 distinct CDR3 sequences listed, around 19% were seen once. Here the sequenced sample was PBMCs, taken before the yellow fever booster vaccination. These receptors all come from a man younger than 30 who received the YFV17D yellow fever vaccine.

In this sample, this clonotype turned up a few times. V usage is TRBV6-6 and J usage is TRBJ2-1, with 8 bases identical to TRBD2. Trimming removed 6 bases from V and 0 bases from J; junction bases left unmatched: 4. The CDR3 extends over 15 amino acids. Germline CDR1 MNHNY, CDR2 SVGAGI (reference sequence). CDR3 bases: TGTGCCAGCAGCGCCGGGGGGGCCTCCTACAATGAGCAGTTCTTC. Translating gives CASSAGGASYNEQFF.

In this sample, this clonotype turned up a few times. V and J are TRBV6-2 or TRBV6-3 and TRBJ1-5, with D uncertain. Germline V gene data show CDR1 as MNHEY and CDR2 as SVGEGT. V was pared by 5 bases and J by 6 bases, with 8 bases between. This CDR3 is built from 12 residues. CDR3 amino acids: CASSNPRQPQHF. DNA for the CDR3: TGTGCCAGCAGTAACCCCCGTCAGCCCCAGCATTTT.

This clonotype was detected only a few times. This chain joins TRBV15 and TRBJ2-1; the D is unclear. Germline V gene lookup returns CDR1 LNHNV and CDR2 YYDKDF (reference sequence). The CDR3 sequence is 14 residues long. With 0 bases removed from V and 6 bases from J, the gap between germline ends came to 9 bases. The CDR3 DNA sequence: TGTGCCACCAGCAGAGACCACCCGGGCAATGAGCAGTTCTTC. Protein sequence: CATSRDHPGNEQFF.